Listed here are 5 T cell receptor beta chains from one sample, sequenced in a study of neoadjuvant anti-PD-1 for oral cavity cancer. The table came from immunoSEQ multiplex PCR; TCRdb's copy has only in-frame clones and leaves some out. The sample gives 15,000 to 20,000 clones, about 72% of which show up once; about 2.4% is in the top ten. Sequencing used PBMCs, obtained before nivolumab (anti-PD-1) treatment. All receptors come from a person between 35 and 79 years old with oral cavity squamous cell carcinoma.

The chain has TRBV4-1 and TRBJ1-4; 7 bases are a match to TRBD1. The CDR3 extends over 15 amino acids. V trimming: 4 bases; J trimming: 4 bases; junction bases outside the gene matches: 6. The germline V gene has CDR1 MGHRA and CDR2 YSYEKL. As DNA, the CDR3 is TGCGCCAGCAGCCGACTATCAGGGGGTAATGAAAAACTGTTTTTT. This sequence encodes CASSRLSGGNEKLFF.

This clone was counted between two and nine times. This chain uses TRBV6-1 with TRBJ2-4; 9 bases align to TRBD1. CDR1 MNHNS and CDR2 SASEGT come from the germline V gene. This CDR3 spans 18 amino acids. V lost 2 bases and J lost 0; bases outside the gene matches: 8. The CDR3 here is CASSERDRVLLAKNIQYF. The CDR3 DNA follows: TGTGCCAGCAGTGAACGGGACAGGGTACTACTAGCCAAAAACATTCAGTACTTC.

This rearrangement joins TRBV6-1 to TRBJ1-1; no clear D gene. The V end lost 6 bases, the J end lost 1 base, and 6 bases lay between the germline ends. The CDR3 has 12 amino acids. CDR1 and CDR2 from the germline V gene are MNHNS and SASEGT. The CDR3 DNA reads as TGTGCCAGCAGGAGTACGAACACTGAAGCTTTCTTT. Protein product: CASRSTNTEAFF.

The J gene is TRBJ2-3, the V gene TRBV27; D uncertain. Trimming left V 1 base short and J 3 bases short, with 11 bases between. This CDR3 region has 15 residues. The germline CDR1 and CDR2 sequences are MNHEY and SMNVEV (reference sequence). CDR3 nucleotides: TGTGCCAGCAGTTTATGGGATCCGGTTACAGATACGCAGTATTTT. As protein: CASSLWDPVTDTQYF.

This chain connects TRBV7-3 to TRBJ2-2, with TRBD2 matching over 13 bases. V lost 5 bases and J lost 6; bases outside the gene matches: 6. CDR1 and CDR2 (germline): SGHTA, FQGTGA. The CDR3 runs to 16 residues. The CDR3 DNA sequence: TGTGCCAGCAGCCTAGGGACTAGCGGGATCTCCGGGGAGCTGTTTTTT. Its translation: CASSLGTSGISGELFF.